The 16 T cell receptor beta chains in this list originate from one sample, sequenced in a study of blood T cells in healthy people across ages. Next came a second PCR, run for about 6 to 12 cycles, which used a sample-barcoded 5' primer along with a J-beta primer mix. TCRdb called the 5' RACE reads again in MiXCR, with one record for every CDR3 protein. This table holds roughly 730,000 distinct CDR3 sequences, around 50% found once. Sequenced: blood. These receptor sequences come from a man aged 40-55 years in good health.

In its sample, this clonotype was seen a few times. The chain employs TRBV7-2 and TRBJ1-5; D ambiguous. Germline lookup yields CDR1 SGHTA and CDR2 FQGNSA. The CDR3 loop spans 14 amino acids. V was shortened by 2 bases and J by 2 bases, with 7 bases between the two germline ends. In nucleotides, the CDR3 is TGTGCCAGCAGCTTAAGTACAGGCAATCAGCCCCAGCATTTT. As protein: CASSLSTGNQPQHF.

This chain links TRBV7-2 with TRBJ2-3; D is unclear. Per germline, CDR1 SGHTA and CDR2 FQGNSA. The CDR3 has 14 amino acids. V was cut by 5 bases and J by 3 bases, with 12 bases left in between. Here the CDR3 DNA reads TGTGCCAGCAGCCTCACGGCACAAACAGATACGCAGTATTTT. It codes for CASSLTAQTDTQYF.

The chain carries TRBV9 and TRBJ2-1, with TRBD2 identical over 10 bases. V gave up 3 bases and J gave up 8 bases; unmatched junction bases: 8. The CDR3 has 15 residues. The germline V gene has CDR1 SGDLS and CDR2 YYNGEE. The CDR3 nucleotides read TGTGCCAGCAGCGGGAGCGGGGGGGAATTCGATGAGCAGTTCTTC. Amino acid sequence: CASSGSGGEFDEQFF.

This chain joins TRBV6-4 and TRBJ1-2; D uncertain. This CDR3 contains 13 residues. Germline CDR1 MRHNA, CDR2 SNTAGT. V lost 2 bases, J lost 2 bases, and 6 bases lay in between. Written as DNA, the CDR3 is TGTGCCAGCAGTGACGGATGGAACTATGGCTACACCTTC. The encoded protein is CASSDGWNYGYTF.

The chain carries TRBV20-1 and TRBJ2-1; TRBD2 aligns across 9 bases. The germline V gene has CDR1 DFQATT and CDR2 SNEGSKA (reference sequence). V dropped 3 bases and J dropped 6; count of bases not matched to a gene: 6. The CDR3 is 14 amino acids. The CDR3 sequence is CSASDISGSNEQFF. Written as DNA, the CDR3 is TGCAGTGCTAGTGATATTAGCGGGAGCAATGAGCAGTTCTTC.

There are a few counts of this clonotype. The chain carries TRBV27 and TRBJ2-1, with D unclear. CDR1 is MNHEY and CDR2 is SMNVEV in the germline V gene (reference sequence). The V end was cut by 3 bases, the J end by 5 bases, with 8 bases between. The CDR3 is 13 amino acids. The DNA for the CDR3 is TGTGCCAGCAGTTTGTCTTCTAACAATGAGCAGTTCTTC. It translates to CASSLSSNNEQFF.

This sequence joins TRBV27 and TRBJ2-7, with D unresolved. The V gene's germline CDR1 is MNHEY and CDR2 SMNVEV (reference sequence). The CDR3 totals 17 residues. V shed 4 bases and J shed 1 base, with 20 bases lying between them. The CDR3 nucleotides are TGTGCCAGCAGTTCCACCGCTTTTTCTAGGTCTTCCTACGAGCAGTACTTC. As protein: CASSSTAFSRSSYEQYF.

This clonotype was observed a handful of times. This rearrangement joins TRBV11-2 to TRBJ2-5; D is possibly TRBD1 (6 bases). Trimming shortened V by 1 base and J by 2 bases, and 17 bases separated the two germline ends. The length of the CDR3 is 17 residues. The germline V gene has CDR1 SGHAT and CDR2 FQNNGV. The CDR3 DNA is TGTGCCAGCAGCTTAGGGGGGTTAGGGGGAGTACAAGAGACCCAGTACTTC. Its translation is CASSLGGLGGVQETQYF.

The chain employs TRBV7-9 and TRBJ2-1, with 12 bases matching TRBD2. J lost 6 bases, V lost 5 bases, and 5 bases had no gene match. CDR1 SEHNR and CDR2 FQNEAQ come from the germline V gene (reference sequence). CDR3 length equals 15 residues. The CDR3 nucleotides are TGTGCCAGCAGCGCTCGGACTAGCGGGGTCAATGAGCAGTTCTTC. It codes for CASSARTSGVNEQFF. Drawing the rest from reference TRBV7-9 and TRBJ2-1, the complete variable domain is DTGVSQNPRHKITKRGQNVTFRCDPISEHNRLYWYRQTLGQGPEFLTYFQNEAQLEKSRLLSDRFSAERPKGSFSTLEIQRTEQGDSAMYLCASSARTSGVNEQFFGPGTRLTVL.

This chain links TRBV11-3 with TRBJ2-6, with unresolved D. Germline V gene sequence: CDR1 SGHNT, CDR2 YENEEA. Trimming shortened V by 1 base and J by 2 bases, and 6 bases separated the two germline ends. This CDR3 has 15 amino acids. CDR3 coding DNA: TGTGCCAGCAGCTTAGCCGAGGCTGGGGCCAACGTCCTGACTTTC. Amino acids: CASSLAEAGANVLTF.

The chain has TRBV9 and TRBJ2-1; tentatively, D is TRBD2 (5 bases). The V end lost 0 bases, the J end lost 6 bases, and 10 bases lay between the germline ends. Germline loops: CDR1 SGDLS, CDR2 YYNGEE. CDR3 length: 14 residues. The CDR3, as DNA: TGTGCCAGCAGCGTAGCCCAACGGGGCAATGAGCAGTTCTTC. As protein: CASSVAQRGNEQFF. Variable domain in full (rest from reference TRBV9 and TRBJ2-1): DSGVTQTPKHLITATGQRVTLRCSPRSGDLSVYWYQQSLDQGLQFLIQYYNGEERAKGNILERFSAQQFPDLHSELNLSSLELGDSALYFCASSVAQRGNEQFFGPGTRLTVL.

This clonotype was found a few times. Here the CDR3 reads CASSWAARSTEAFF. CDR3 coding DNA: TGTGCCAGCAGCTGGGCAGCTAGGAGCACTGAAGCTTTCTTT. The rearrangement uses TRBV2 and TRBJ1-1; unclear D gene. This CDR3 spans 14 amino acids. Germline V gene data show CDR1 as SNHLY and CDR2 as FYNNEI. V lost 6 bases to trimming and J lost 4 bases, with 15 bases between them.

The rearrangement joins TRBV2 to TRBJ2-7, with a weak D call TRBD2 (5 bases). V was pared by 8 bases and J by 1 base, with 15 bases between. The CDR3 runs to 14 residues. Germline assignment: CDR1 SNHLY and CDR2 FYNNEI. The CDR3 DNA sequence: TGTGCCAGCCTTGCGGGCGCCGGGTCCTACGAGCAGTACTTC. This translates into CASLAGAGSYEQYF. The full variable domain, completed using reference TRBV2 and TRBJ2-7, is EPEVTQTPSHQVTQMGQEVILRCVPISNHLYFYWYRQILGQKVEFLVSFYNNEISEKSEIFDDQFSVERPDGSNFTLKIRSTKLEDSAMYFCASLAGAGSYEQYFGPGTRLTVT.

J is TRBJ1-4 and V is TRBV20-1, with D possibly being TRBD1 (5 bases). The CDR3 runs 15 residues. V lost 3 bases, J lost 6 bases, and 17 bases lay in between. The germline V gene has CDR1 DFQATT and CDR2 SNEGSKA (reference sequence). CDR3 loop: CSARGPGGSDEKLFF. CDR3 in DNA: TGCAGTGCTAGGGGGCCCGGAGGATCCGATGAAAAACTGTTTTTT.

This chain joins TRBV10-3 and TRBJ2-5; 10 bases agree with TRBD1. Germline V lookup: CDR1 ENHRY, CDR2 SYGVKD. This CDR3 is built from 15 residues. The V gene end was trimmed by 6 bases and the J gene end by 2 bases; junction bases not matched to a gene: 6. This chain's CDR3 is CAIRAEDRGQETQYF. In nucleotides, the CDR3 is TGTGCCATCAGGGCCGAGGACAGGGGGCAAGAGACCCAGTACTTC.

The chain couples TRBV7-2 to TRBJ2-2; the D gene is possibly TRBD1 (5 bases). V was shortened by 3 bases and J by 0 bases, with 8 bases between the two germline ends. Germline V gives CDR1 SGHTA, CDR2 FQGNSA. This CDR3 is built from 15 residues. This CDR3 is CASSFDRSNTGELFF. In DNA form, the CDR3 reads TGTGCCAGCAGCTTCGACAGATCGAACACCGGGGAGCTGTTTTTT.